The entry that follows covers one T cell receptor (beta chain) sequence. The clone's antigen remains unknown. Within one base of it there is no much larger clone, and no base qualities were kept. TCRbeta CDR3 regions were amplified from genomic DNA by means of the immunoSEQ Assay, a bias-controlled multiplex PCR. Under the source paper's analysis protocol: Nucleated cell counts per sample were estimated from amplification of reference gene primers within the assay. To quantify the absolute abundance of each unique TCRbeta CDR3 rearrangement, sequence reads were collapsed and filtered. Productive Simpson clonality was computed per sample as the square root of Simpson's diversity index over productive rearrangements. This immuneACCESS table, as held by TCRdb, lists in-frame sequences with V and J called but not all clones. Of the missing ones, under half trace to an unresolved V gene in checked studies; the others have no known cause. The DNA was the basis for D and trimming; V, J and clone size are from that table. The sample records about 210,000 clones, about nine tenths of which are singletons. 4.5% to 5.5% of the sample rests with the top ten.

The data were taken from a study of blood T cell repertoires in COVID-19 (dated by TCRdb to 2018 to 2021). About the study as a whole: Samples from collaborators originated in the United States, Italy and Spain and spanned both the acute and convalescent phases of COVID-19. The prospective study material was composed of cDNA or gDNA derived from T cells, B-cell-depleted T cells, or PBMCs. Deeply sampled blood TCRbeta repertoires from subjects exposed to, actively infected with, or recovered from COVID-19 were included in the dataset. The repertoires were made available in a free public database intended to serve as a resource for research on the immune response to SARS-CoV-2. Samples were obtained from the ongoing ImmuneRACE study (first 160 participants) and from 1,254 subjects provided by 6 global collaborators. Nearly every sample came with metadata listing a de-identified subject ID, COVID-19 status, age in years and sex. Where HLA class I and class II types were available, the types were taken from metadata supplied by the sample provider, not from assay-based typing. Results the study describes overall, beyond this receptor: The amount of clinical and demographic metadata varied by source and participant and was provided uncurated.

The germline V gene provides CDR1 SQVTM and CDR2 ANQGSEA. CDR3 length: 13 amino acids, cysteine to phenylalanine. Only the CDR3 portion is preserved as DNA: 39 bases, with reading frame beginning at the first base. V and J are trimmed by 3 bases and 7 bases, and the gene matches miss 8 bases of the junction. Whole blood was collected in K2EDTA tubes by collaborating institutions according to the institutions' own protocols. For TCRbeta analysis, collaborator samples were shipped as frozen whole blood, as isolated PBMCs, or as DNA extracted from either sample type. Sequencing used peripheral blood. The V and J segments used are TRBV29-1 and TRBJ1-2, and TRBD1 aligns with 7 junction nucleotides. This TCR came from a middle-aged woman with acute or convalescent COVID-19. At the DNA level, the sequence is TGCAGCGTTGATATAGGGGGCTCGGCTGGCTACACCTTC. Translated, this gives CSVDIGGSAGYTF.